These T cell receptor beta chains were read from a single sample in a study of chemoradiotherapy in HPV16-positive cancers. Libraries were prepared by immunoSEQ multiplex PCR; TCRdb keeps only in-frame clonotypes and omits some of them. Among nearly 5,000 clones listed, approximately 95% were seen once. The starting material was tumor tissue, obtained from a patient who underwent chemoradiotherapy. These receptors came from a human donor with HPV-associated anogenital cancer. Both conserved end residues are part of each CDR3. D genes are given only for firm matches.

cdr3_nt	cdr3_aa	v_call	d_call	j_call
TGTGCCAGCAGTTACTCTGGGGCGGGACCAGTTCGGAACTATGGCTACACCTTC	CASSYSGAGPVRNYGYTF	TRBV6-8	.	TRBJ1-2
TGTGCCAGCAGTTCACATGACAGGGGGAACGACTATGGCTACACCTTC	CASSSHDRGNDYGYTF	TRBV6-6	TRBD1	TRBJ1-2
TGTGCCAGCAATTTAGGACAGGGAAGCAGCAATCAGCCCCAGCATTTT	CASNLGQGSSNQPQHF	TRBV6-6	TRBD1	TRBJ1-5
TGTGCCAGCAGCTCAACGGGACAGGGGACCACAGATACGCAGTATTTT	CASSSTGQGTTDTQYF	TRBV7-2	TRBD1	TRBJ2-3
TGTGCCAGCAGTTATTCCAGACAGGTTAGGCCCCAGCATTTT	CASSYSRQVRPQHF	TRBV6-5	.	TRBJ1-5
TGCAGTGCTAGGAGAGCGTCCGAGCAGTTCTTC	CSARRASEQFF	TRBV20-1	.	TRBJ2-1
TGCGCCAGCAGCTTGGCCGGGGCAGACTCTGGAAACACCATATATTTT	CASSLAGADSGNTIYF	TRBV5-1	.	TRBJ1-3
TGTGCCTGGAGTGAAGGGCAGGGTTTGGGCAATCAGCCCCAGCATTTT	CAWSEGQGLGNQPQHF	TRBV30	.	TRBJ1-5
TGTGCCAGCAGCTTCCTAGGGGCAGGGGGGACTGAAGCTTTCTTT	CASSFLGAGGTEAFF	TRBV5-6	TRBD1	TRBJ1-1
TGCGCCAGCAGCTTCGAGGGAAGAAGGGTAGATGAGCAGTTCTTC	CASSFEGRRVDEQFF	TRBV5-1	.	TRBJ2-1
TGTGCCAGTAGGTACAGGGGCGAGCAGTACTTC	CASRYRGEQYF	TRBV19	TRBD1	TRBJ2-7
TGTGCCAGCAGCTCGCCTAGCGTCTCCTACGAGCAGTACTTC	CASSSPSVSYEQYF	TRBV5-4	.	TRBJ2-7
TGTGCCAGTAGTATCTCGTCGGCGGGAGAGACCCAGTACTTC	CASSISSAGETQYF	TRBV19	.	TRBJ2-5
TGCGCCAGCAGTGAGTGGACAGGGGGGAATGAGCAGTTCTTC	CASSEWTGGNEQFF	TRBV10-1	TRBD1	TRBJ2-1
TGTGCCAGCAGCTTAGCGGGGACAGGGGGCTACGAGCAGTACTTC	CASSLAGTGGYEQYF	TRBV7-2	TRBD1	TRBJ2-7
TGTGCCAGCAGCTTACAGGCGCTTGCAACTAATGAAAAACTGTTTTTT	CASSLQALATNEKLFF	TRBV7-8	.	TRBJ1-4
TGTGCCAGCAGCTTGGACAGGGCCCGGGATGGAAAACTGTTTTTT	CASSLDRARDGKLFF	TRBV5-8	.	TRBJ1-4
TGTGCCAGTAGTTCATCTTCATCTGGGACAGGCGGAAACACCATATATTTT	CASSSSSSGTGGNTIYF	TRBV19	TRBD1	TRBJ1-3
TGTGCCAGTAGTCCGCGCTCGTACCTAGCGGGGGAAGGAGAGACCCAGTACTTC	CASSPRSYLAGEGETQYF	TRBV19	TRBD2	TRBJ2-5
TGTGCCAGCAGTTTCCAGGGGTACTATGGCTACACCTTC	CASSFQGYYGYTF	TRBV27	.	TRBJ1-2
TGTGCCAGCAGTGCCATCGCTCCGGGACAGACTTCCTACGAGCAGTACTTC	CASSAIAPGQTSYEQYF	TRBV25-1	TRBD1	TRBJ2-7
TGTGCCAGCAGTTTAGTGGACAGGCCCTACGAGCAGTACTTC	CASSLVDRPYEQYF	TRBV27	TRBD1	TRBJ2-7
TGCAGCGTTGAAGGGGACAGCACTGAAGCTTTCTTT	CSVEGDSTEAFF	TRBV29-1	TRBD1	TRBJ1-1
TGTGCCAGCAGCCATAGCGGAACTCAGACAGATACGCAGTATTTT	CASSHSGTQTDTQYF	TRBV5-4	.	TRBJ2-3
TGTGCCAGCAGCCTCCGATCCCTTAGCAGTCGTTTAGCCAAAAACATTCAGTACTTC	CASSLRSLSSRLAKNIQYF	TRBV5-5	.	TRBJ2-4
TGTGCCAGCAGTTTAGTTAGTAACAGAGAGACCCAGTACTTC	CASSLVSNRETQYF	TRBV27	.	TRBJ2-5
TGTGCCAGCAGTGCCGGGACAGGGCACACAGATACGCAGTATTTT	CASSAGTGHTDTQYF	TRBV2	TRBD1	TRBJ2-3